The clone carrying this TCR beta chain was counted at least ten times. What it binds is unknown. CDR3 length: 13 amino acids. The germline gives CDR1 SGDLS, CDR2 YYNGEE. V was pared by 1 base and J by 4 bases, with 8 bases between. Unique molecular identifiers were used in preparing the TCRbeta library. A single record per CDR3 protein comes from TCRdb applying MiXCR to the PCR reads. Here the sample spans about 580,000 distinct CDR3 sequences, about 23% being singletons. This record comes from a study of T-cell reconstitution after alpha-beta-depleted transplantation in children. Points from the study as a whole: Diversity and T-cell counts at one year after transplant derived mostly from new T cells.

The source material was PBMCs, mostly from graft donor cells, sampled 360 days after TCRalphabeta/CD19-depleted stem cell transplant. The chain carries TRBV9 and TRBJ1-1, with a weak D call TRBD1 (5 bases). This receptor was taken from a boy in the first two years of life who had a stem cell transplant for acute myeloid leukemia, so the T cells may come from the graft donor. DNA of the CDR3: TGTGCCAGCAGCGTACAGGGCGGCACTGAAGCTTTCTTT. Translation: CASSVQGGTEAFF.